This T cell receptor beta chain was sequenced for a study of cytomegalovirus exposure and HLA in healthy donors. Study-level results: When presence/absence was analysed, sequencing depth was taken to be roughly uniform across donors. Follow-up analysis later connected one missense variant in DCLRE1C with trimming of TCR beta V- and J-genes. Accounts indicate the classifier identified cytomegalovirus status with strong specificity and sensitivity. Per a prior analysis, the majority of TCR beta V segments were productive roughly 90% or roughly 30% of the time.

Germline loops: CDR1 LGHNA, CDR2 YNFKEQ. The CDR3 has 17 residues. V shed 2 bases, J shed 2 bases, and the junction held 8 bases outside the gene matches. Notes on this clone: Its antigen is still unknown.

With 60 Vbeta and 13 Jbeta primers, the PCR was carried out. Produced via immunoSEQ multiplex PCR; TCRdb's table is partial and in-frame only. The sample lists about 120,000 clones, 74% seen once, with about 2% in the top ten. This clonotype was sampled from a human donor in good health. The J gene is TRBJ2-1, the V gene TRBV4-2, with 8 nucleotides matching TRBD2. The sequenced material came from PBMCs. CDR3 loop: CASSQSPAGVTYNEQFF. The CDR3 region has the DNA TGTGCCAGCAGCCAAAGCCCAGCGGGAGTGACCTACAATGAGCAGTTCTTC.